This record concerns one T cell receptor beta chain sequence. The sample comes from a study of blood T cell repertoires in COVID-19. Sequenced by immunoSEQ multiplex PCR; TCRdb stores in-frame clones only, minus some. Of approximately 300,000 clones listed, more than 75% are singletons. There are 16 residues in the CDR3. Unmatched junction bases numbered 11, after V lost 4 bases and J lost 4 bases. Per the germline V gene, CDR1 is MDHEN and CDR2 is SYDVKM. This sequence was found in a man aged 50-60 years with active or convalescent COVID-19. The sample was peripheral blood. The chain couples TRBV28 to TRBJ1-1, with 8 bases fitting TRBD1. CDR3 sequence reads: CASSSSRGTGGTEAFF. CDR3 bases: TGTGCCAGCAGTTCTTCCCGAGGGACAGGAGGCACTGAAGCTTTCTTT.